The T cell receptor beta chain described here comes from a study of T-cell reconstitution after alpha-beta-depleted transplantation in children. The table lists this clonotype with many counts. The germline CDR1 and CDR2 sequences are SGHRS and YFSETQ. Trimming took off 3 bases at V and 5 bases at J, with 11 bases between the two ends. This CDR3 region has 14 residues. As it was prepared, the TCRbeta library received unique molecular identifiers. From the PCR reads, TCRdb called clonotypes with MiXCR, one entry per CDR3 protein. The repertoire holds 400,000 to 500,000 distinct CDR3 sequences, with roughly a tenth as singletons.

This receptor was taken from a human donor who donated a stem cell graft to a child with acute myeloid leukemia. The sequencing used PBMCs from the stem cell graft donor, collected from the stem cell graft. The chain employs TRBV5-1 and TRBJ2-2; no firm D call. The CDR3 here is CASSSDPRTGELFF. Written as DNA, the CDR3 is TGCGCCAGCAGCTCGGACCCGAGGACCGGGGAGCTGTTTTTT.